This T cell receptor (beta chain) was found in a study of siplizumab effects on memory and regulatory T cells. Study-level points and caveats: In the presence of siplizumab, alloreactive sequences traceable to unstimulated CD4+ memory cells were significantly reduced. With siplizumab, Treg-derived clones averaged roughly 69% of mappable alloreactive CD4+ clones, versus about 25% in controls. There was no confirmation of the suppressive function of proliferating Tregs from siplizumab cultures.

Around 10^5 TCR templates per sample were sequenced. TCRdb's copy holds only in-frame clones and misses some; the assay was immunoSEQ multiplex PCR. The data show about 52,000 clones, about 97% seen once. This CDR3 comprises 16 residues. The V and J ends lost 0 bases and 7 bases, in that order; junction bases with no gene match: 10. The germline CDR1 and CDR2 sequences are MNHEY and SMNVEV (reference sequence). Remarks on this clone: Its specificity is unknown.

This TCR derives from a human donor in good health. The source material was naive CD4+ T cells sorted from blood. The V call is TRBV27, the J call TRBJ2-7; 9 positions match TRBD2. The CDR3 region has the DNA TGTGCCAGCAGTTTATCTGGCGGGAGGGCTTCGTATGAGCAGTACTTC. It codes for CASSLSGGRASYEQYF.